What follows describes a single T cell receptor (beta chain). Its specificity is unknown. One entry per CDR3 protein, called by TCRdb with MiXCR from the 5' RACE reads. The repertoire has under 450,000 distinct CDR3 sequences, 20% to 25% of them found once; the top ten carry around 23%. The data originate from a study of T-cell memory formation after mild COVID-19. Regarding the study as a whole: The study found balanced CD4/CD8 in clones contracting day 15 to 85 and a CD4+ lean in later expanders.

This clonotype was obtained from a man younger than 30 who had mild COVID-19 (a few samples of this study predate the infection). Cell type and time point are not known. The sequencing sample was made of PBMCs or a T cell subset sorted from them (not recorded which).

The CDR3: CASSAGKGAYNEQFF. In nucleotides, the CDR3 is TGTGCCAGCAGCGCGGGGAAGGGGGCCTACAATGAGCAGTTCTTC. The V and J genes are TRBV6-5 and TRBJ2-1, with D perhaps TRBD1 or TRBD2 (6 bases each). The V gene lost 6 bases and the J gene lost 2 bases, with 14 bases spanning the gap. The CDR3 is 15 residues long. Per the germline V gene, CDR1 is MNHEY and CDR2 is SVGAGI.